Listed below are T cell receptor beta chains from one sample, sequenced in a study of PD-L1 blockade in urothelial cancer. Repertoires were generated with immunoSEQ multiplex PCR, while TCRdb's copy carries only in-frame clones and drops some. Of more than 70,000 clones in the sample, 85% to 90% were seen once. The sample here was PBMCs, taken around atezolizumab (anti-PD-L1) treatment. These receptors all stem from a man aged 55 to 70 with urothelial cancer. Both conserved end residues are part of each CDR3. The D gene is left open where the match is weak. The size entry is marked missing in some rows and otherwise reads once, few, many or a size class.

cdr3_nt cdr3_aa v_call clone_size d_call j_call
TGTGCCTGGACCCCAGGGGGAGGTCAGCCCCAGCATTTT CAWTPGGGQPQHF TRBV30 NA TRBD1 TRBJ1-5
TGCGCCAGCAGCCCACCTAATACAGGGGACAAAAAGAACGAGCAGTACTTC CASSPPNTGDKKNEQYF TRBV5-1 NA TRBD1 TRBJ2-7
TGTGCCAGCAGCTTGGGGGGACAAATCAATCAGCCCCAGCATTTT CASSLGGQINQPQHF TRBV5-6 NA NA TRBJ1-5
TGCGCCAGCAGCAGACCGGGACAGGGAACCTGGGCCTTC CASSRPGQGTWAF TRBV4-1 few TRBD1 TRBJ1-2
TGTGCCAGCAGTGAAGGGACAGGGGTCCGCTACACCTTC CASSEGTGVRYTF TRBV6-1 few TRBD1 TRBJ1-2
TGTGCCAGCAGCTTATATCCCCGGGAGAACACTGAAGCTTTCTTT CASSLYPRENTEAFF TRBV5-5 NA NA TRBJ1-1
TGTGCCAGCAGCTTAGCGGCTAGCGGGACCTACGAGCAGTACTTC CASSLAASGTYEQYF TRBV7-2 NA TRBD2 TRBJ2-7
TGTGCCAGCAGCCAGGACAATGAGCAGTTCTTC CASSQDNEQFF TRBV7-2 NA NA TRBJ2-1
TGTGCCAGCTCGACAGGATCCTACGAGCAGTACTTC CASSTGSYEQYF TRBV19 NA NA TRBJ2-7
TGTGCCAGCAGCCAACGGGGGGGCGGGGAGACCCAGTACTTC CASSQRGGGETQYF TRBV2 NA TRBD2 TRBJ2-5
TGTGCCAGCAGCCCGATGACAGGGAACTCTGGAAACACCATATATTTT CASSPMTGNSGNTIYF TRBV9 NA TRBD1 TRBJ1-3
TGTGCCAGCAGCTTGGGGCCGAGAGGGAACTATGGCTACACCTTC CASSLGPRGNYGYTF TRBV5-6 NA NA TRBJ1-2
TGTGCCAGTAGTTCTACGGACAGGGGGGGCACTGAAGCTTTCTTT CASSSTDRGGTEAFF TRBV19 NA TRBD1 TRBJ1-1
TGTGCCAGCAGTTCGACTAGCGGGAGGGCCGAAGGTACGCAGTATTTT CASSSTSGRAEGTQYF TRBV28 NA TRBD2 TRBJ2-3
TGTGCCAGCAGCTTCCGGGGTGAGCAGTTCTTC CASSFRGEQFF TRBV11-2 few NA TRBJ2-1
TGTGCCAGTATCAGGCGGGGGGTGAACACCGGGGAGCTGTTTTTT CASIRRGVNTGELFF TRBV19 once TRBD2 TRBJ2-2
TGTGCCACCAGCAGAGATCCTACTGCTAATGAAAAACTGTTTTTT CATSRDPTANEKLFF TRBV15 NA NA TRBJ1-4
TGCGCCAGCAGCCAGGCTAAGACTAGCGGGAGGGCCTCCGACGAGCAGTACTTC CASSQAKTSGRASDEQYF TRBV4-1 NA TRBD2 TRBJ2-7
TGCACCAGCAGCCAAGCTAGCGGGGGGCGAGGTGTGTTCTTC CTSSQASGGRGVFF TRBV1 NA NA TRBJ2-1
TGTGCCAGCATGGGGCGCGCCGGGGAGCTGTTTTTT CASMGRAGELFF TRBV2 few NA TRBJ2-2
TGTGCCAGCACCCTCGTAGGAGCCTATGGCTACACCTTC CASTLVGAYGYTF TRBV7-2 NA NA TRBJ1-2
TGTGCCAGCAGCTCTACAGGCGTCCCTGGGGCCAACGTCCTGACTTTC CASSSTGVPGANVLTF TRBV7-9 NA NA TRBJ2-6
TGTGCCAGCAGCCAACTAGAAGTCACAGATACGCAGTATTTT CASSQLEVTDTQYF TRBV6-5 NA NA TRBJ2-3
TGTGCCAGCAGCGTAGACAGCGGGTCCTCTGGGGCCAACGTCCTGACTTTC CASSVDSGSSGANVLTF TRBV9 NA NA TRBJ2-6
TGTGCCAGCAGCTTGTCCCTAGAGTCAAACATTCAGTACTTC CASSLSLESNIQYF TRBV5-4 NA NA TRBJ2-4
TGTGCCAGCAGTGGTGACAGGGGACCATTCTACGAGCAGTACTTC CASSGDRGPFYEQYF TRBV6-1 NA TRBD1 TRBJ2-7
TGTGCCAGCAGTTACGCCGGGCGGGCCTCCTACGAGCAGTACTTC CASSYAGRASYEQYF TRBV6-5 NA NA TRBJ2-7
TGTGCCAGCAGTGAAGGGGTGCGGGCAGTTTTCTACGAGCAGTACTTC CASSEGVRAVFYEQYF TRBV6-1 NA NA TRBJ2-7
TGTGCCAGCGGCCCAGGGTTAGGGGTGAACACTGAAGCTTTCTTT CASGPGLGVNTEAFF TRBV25-1 once NA TRBJ1-1
TGTGCCAGCAGTTTAGCAGGGTACGAGCAGTACTTC CASSLAGYEQYF TRBV28 NA NA TRBJ2-7
TGTGCCAGCAGTGAGGGGGGAGGGCTTTGGGGGTCGCCTAACAATGAGCAGTTCTTC CASSEGGGLWGSPNNEQFF TRBV6-1 NA TRBD2 TRBJ2-1
TGTGCCAGCAGTTTAAGCGGGACCTACAATGAGCAGTTCTTC CASSLSGTYNEQFF TRBV6-1 NA TRBD2 TRBJ2-1
TGTGCCATCAGTTCCACAGGGAGTGAAAGTGAAGCTTTCTTT CAISSTGSESEAFF TRBV10-3 NA NA TRBJ1-1
TGTGCCAGCAGTCCCCCCGGGGGCACAGATACGCAGTATTTT CASSPPGGTDTQYF TRBV27 NA NA TRBJ2-3
TGCGCCAGCAGCCAAGCCCCCGGGACAGGCACCTACGAGCAGTACTTC CASSQAPGTGTYEQYF TRBV4-1 NA TRBD1 TRBJ2-7
TGTGCCAGCAGCCGTTACAGGGGGCGGGCGAACACCGGGGAGCTGTTTTTT CASSRYRGRANTGELFF TRBV7-2 NA TRBD1 TRBJ2-2
TGCGCCAGCAGCCAAATAACTGCCTTATACAATGAGCAGTTCTTC CASSQITALYNEQFF TRBV4-3 NA NA TRBJ2-1